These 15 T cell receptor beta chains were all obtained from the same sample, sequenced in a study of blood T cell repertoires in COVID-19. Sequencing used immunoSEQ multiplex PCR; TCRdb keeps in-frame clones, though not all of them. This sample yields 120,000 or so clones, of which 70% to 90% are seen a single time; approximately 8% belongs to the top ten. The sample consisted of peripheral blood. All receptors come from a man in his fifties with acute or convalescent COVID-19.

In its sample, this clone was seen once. CDR3 DNA: TGTGCCAGCAGTGAGGGACTAGCGGGAGGTAAGGGAGGGTACAATGAGCAGTTCTTC. Its protein product is CASSEGLAGGKGGYNEQFF. This chain uses TRBV27 with TRBJ2-1, with 15 bases fitting TRBD2. V was pared by 5 bases and J by 4 bases, with 12 bases of the junction left unmatched. CDR1 and CDR2 (germline): MNHEY, SMNVEV (reference sequence). CDR3 length: 19 residues.

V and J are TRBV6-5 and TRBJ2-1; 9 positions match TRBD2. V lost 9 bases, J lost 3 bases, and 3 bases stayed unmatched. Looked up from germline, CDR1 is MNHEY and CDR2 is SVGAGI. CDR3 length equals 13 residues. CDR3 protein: CASASGNYNEQFF. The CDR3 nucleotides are TGTGCCAGTGCTAGCGGGAACTACAATGAGCAGTTCTTC.

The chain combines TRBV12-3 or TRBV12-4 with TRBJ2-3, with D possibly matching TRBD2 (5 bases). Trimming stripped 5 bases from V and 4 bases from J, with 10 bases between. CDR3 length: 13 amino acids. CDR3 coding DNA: TGTGCCAGCAGTGACTACGCGGCAGATACGCAGTATTTT. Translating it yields CASSDYAADTQYF.

The CDR3 is CASSPPITGNEKLFF. As DNA, the CDR3 is TGTGCCAGTAGCCCCCCCATAACAGGAAATGAAAAACTGTTTTTT. The chain has TRBV19 and TRBJ1-4; D is perhaps TRBD1 (5 bases). The germline V gene has CDR1 LNHDA and CDR2 SQIVND (reference sequence). CDR3 size: 15 residues. Trimming cost V 6 bases and J 5 bases, with 16 bases left between them.

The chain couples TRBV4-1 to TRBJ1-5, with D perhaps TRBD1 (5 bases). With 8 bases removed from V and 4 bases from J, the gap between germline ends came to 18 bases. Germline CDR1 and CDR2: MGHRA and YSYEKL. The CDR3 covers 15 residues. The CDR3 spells CASDPFGGVNQPQHF. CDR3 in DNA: TGCGCCAGCGACCCCTTTGGGGGGGTGAATCAGCCCCAGCATTTT.

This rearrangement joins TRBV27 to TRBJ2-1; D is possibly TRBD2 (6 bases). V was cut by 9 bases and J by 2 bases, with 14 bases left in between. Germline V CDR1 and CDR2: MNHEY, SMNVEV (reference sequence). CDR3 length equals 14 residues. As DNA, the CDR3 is TGTGCCAGTAAGAAGATAGCGGCCTACAATGAGCAGTTCTTC. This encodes CASKKIAAYNEQFF.

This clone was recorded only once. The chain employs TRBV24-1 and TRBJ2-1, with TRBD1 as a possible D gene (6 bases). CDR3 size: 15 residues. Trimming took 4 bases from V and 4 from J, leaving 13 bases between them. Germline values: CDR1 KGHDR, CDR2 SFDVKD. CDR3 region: CATSERGTVYNEQFF. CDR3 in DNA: TGTGCCACCAGTGAGAGGGGGACGGTGTACAATGAGCAGTTCTTC.

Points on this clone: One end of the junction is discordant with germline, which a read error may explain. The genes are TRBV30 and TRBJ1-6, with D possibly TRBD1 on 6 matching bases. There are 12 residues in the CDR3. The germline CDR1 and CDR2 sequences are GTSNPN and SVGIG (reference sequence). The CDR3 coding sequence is TGTGCCTGCGGACAGCTTAATACACCCCTCCACTTT. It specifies CACGQLNTPLHF.

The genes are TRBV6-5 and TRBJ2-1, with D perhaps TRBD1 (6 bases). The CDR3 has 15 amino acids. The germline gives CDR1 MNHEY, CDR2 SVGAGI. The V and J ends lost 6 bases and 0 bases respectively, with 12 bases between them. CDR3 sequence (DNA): TGTGCCAGCAGACCTGACAGGAGCTCCTACAATGAGCAGTTCTTC. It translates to CASRPDRSSYNEQFF.

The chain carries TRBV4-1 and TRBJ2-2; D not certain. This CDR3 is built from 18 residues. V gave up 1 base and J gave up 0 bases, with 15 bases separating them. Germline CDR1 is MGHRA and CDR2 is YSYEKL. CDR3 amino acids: CASSQGRETGTNTGELFF. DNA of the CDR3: TGCGCCAGCAGCCAAGGGCGTGAGACGGGTACGAACACCGGGGAGCTGTTTTTT.

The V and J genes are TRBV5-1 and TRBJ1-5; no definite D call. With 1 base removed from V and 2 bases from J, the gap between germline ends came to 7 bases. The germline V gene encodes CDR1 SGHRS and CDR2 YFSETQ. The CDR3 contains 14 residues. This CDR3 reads CASSLSGGNQPQHF. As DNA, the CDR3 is TGCGCCAGCAGCTTGAGCGGGGGCAATCAGCCCCAGCATTTT.

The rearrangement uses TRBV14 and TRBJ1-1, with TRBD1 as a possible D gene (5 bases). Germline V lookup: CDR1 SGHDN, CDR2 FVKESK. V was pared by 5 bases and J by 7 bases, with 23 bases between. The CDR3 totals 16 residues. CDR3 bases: TGTGCCAGCAGCACCTTATCAAGTAGGGCGGGGGTTGAAGCTTTCTTT. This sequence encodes CASSTLSSRAGVEAFF.

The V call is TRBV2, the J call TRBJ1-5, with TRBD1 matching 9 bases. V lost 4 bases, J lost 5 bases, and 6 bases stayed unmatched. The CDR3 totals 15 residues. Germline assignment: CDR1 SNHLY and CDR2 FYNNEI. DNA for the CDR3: TGTGCCAGCAGTGCACAGGGGGCGTCCTATCAGCCCCAGCATTTT. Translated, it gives CASSAQGASYQPQHF.

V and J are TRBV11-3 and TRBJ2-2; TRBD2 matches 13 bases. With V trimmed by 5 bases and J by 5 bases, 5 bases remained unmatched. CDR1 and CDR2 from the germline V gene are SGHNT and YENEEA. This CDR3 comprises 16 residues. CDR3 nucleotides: TGTGCCAGCAGCCTTCTGACTAGCGGGGGGACCGGGGAGCTGTTTTTT. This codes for CASSLLTSGGTGELFF.

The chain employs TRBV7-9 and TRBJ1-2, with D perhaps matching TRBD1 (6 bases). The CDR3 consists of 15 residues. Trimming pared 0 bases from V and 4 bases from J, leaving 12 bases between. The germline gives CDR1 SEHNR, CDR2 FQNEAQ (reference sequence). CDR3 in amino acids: CASSLAGQILYGYTF. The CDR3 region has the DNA TGTGCCAGCAGCTTAGCCGGACAGATTCTCTATGGCTACACCTTC.